This T cell receptor (beta chain) was observed in a study of T cell responses to AZD1222 COVID-19 vaccine (dated by TCRdb to the early 2020s). For context, the study as a whole: AZD1222 recipients with second doses at about 4 weeks or about 12 weeks were pooled, because spike-specific TCR depth and breadth did not differ between schedules. Trial participants were enrolled into age subgroups of 18-55, 56-69 and 70-plus years, which contained roughly 150, 30 and 60 TCR-sequenced participants, respectively. A total of 233 trial participants underwent TCR sequencing, of whom about 210 received two doses of AZD1222 and about 26 received two doses of the MenACWY control vaccine.

The CDR3 regions of human TCRbeta chains were analyzed by immunosequencing. On the authors' methods: TCRs in the repertoires were matched against a reference library of SARS-CoV-2-specific TCRs that had been generated with the MIRA antigen-specificity platform. Breadth was defined as the fraction of unique TCRs that were SARS-CoV-2-associated, and depth was defined as the fraction of total T cells that were SARS-CoV-2-associated. Using the MIRA data, each spike-specific TCR was mapped to the spike region that the TCR reacts to and placed in a CD4 or CD8 class. Log10-transformed breadth and depth values were compared by one-way ANOVA with Sidak's multiple comparisons tests. What TCRdb holds here is the immuneACCESS table cut down to in-frame rearrangements. Part of the clones is not present; checked against another copy, under half of the missing clones reflect an unresolved V gene, and the others are unexplained. For V, J and clone size, that table is used; D and trimming come from the DNA. The sample has around 190,000 clones on record, almost 90% of them singletons. The ten largest clones take up approximately 0.5% of the sample.

With regard to this clone: Its antigen specificity is not known. Base qualities are missing; no much larger clone stands one base away.

Trimming takes 5 bases from V and 7 bases from J, and the germline ends sit 17 bases apart. Based on the germline V gene (reference sequence), the CDR1 and CDR2 sequences are SGHAT and FQDESV. Counted from cysteine to phenylalanine, this CDR3 has 14 amino acids. This entry keeps only the CDR3 DNA: 42 bases, framed from base 1. The sample's time point label, in plain terms: baseline before first vaccination. Samples from vaccinated people were obtained from the UK trials COV001 and COV002, which included a single-blind randomized controlled phase 2/3 trial of AZD1222 (ChAdOx1 nCoV-19) in healthy adults. For TCRbeta chain sequencing, PBMC samples were collected from trial participants at day 0 and at day 28 after the second dose. General study outcomes and caveats: Conclusions about previously exposed vaccinees were limited because only six AZD1222 recipients were SARS-CoV-2 seropositive at baseline. The vaccine-associated CD4 TCRs covered the entire spike protein, and the dominant responses fell in regions 160-218 and 743-854. Because no day 14 peak-response samples were available, repertoires were characterized only after the peak T cell response. A significant rise in spike-specific TCR breadth and depth was observed after two AZD1222 doses relative to day 0 and relative to MenACWY recipients. Participants were mostly white British, with more females than males. The authors suggested clonal diversity may have been underestimated. In the small 56-69-year group, the increase in depth fell short of significance, most likely because of low power. Reportedly, almost half of the unique spike-specific TCRs recognized epitopes lying outside the regions that are mutated in the B.1.351 and B.1.1.7 variants.

The sequencing used peripheral blood, collected on day 0 of AZD1222 vaccination. Recombination joined TRBV11-1 with TRBJ1-1; possibly the D gene is TRBD1, per 5 matching bases. This TCR was sampled from an adult in good health. The CDR3 is CASSPLPRGFEAFF. The DNA sequence is given as TGTGCCAGCAGCCCCCTGCCGCGGGGGTTTGAAGCTTTCTTT.